Below are 20 T cell receptor beta chains sequenced from a single sample in a study of T cell responses to AZD1222 COVID-19 vaccine. Produced via immunoSEQ multiplex PCR; TCRdb's table is partial and in-frame only. The sample has 130,000 to 150,000 clones, 90% to 95% seen once. Material: peripheral blood, obtained on day 0 of AZD1222 vaccination. The receptors derive from an adult in good health.

The chain couples TRBV19 to TRBJ2-7, with 7 bases that match TRBD2. Germline V lookup: CDR1 LNHDA, CDR2 SQIVND (reference sequence). J was trimmed by 2 bases and V by 6 bases; bases with no gene match: 13. This CDR3 is 16 amino acids long. The CDR3 DNA follows: TGTGCCAGTAGCCATAATTCTCGGACTAGGGCCTACGAGCAGTACTTC. Residues: CASSHNSRTRAYEQYF.

The rearrangement uses TRBV7-9 and TRBJ1-1, with D hard to call. Between the trimmed V and J ends, which lost 5 bases and 4 bases, there was a span of 11 bases. The CDR3 totals 13 residues. The V gene's germline CDR1 is SEHNR and CDR2 FQNEAQ (reference sequence). CDR3 DNA: TGTGCCAGCAGCCGAAAAGGTAGCACTGAAGCTTTCTTT. Encoded protein: CASSRKGSTEAFF.

The chain joins TRBV29-1 to TRBJ2-7; D is undetermined. Germline V CDR1 and CDR2: SQVTM, ANQGSEA. V lost 2 bases to trimming and J lost 5 bases, with 13 bases between them. The CDR3 length is 13 residues. This CDR3 reads CSVEIGPLHEQYF. The CDR3 nucleotides read TGCAGCGTTGAAATCGGTCCCCTCCACGAGCAGTACTTC.

The rearrangement uses TRBV10-3 and TRBJ1-1; D ambiguous. CDR1 is ENHRY and CDR2 is SYGVKD in the germline V gene. The CDR3 covers 11 residues. V was clipped by 0 bases and J by 10 bases, with 6 bases between them. CDR3 sequence reads: CAISESQTAFF. Here the CDR3 DNA reads TGTGCCATCAGTGAGTCCCAGACAGCTTTCTTT.

The V and J genes are TRBV3-1 (or the pseudogene TRBV3-2) and TRBJ2-5, with D possibly matching TRBD2 (6 bases). This CDR3 region has 15 residues. V lost 2 bases and J 9 bases, leaving 19 bases between the germline ends. Germline V gives CDR1 LGHDT, CDR2 YNNKEL (reference sequence). In nucleotides, the CDR3 is TGTGCCAGCAGCCAACACCTCGGGGATCCGGGGGCCCAGTACTTC. It yields the protein CASSQHLGDPGAQYF.

V and J are TRBV5-1 and TRBJ2-5; weak D call: TRBD2 (5 bases). Deletions cut 1 base from V and 3 bases from J, with 10 bases between. The CDR3 loop spans 14 amino acids. Germline loops: CDR1 SGHRS, CDR2 YFSETQ. The CDR3 DNA is TGCGCCAGCAGCTTGAGTGGGAGTAAAGAGACCCAGTACTTC. Its protein is CASSLSGSKETQYF.

The gene calls are TRBV4-3 and TRBJ2-5; 11 bases map to TRBD2. J was trimmed by 4 bases and V by 0 bases; bases with no gene match: 10. Germline CDR1 LGHNA, CDR2 YSLEER. This CDR3 comprises 18 residues. CDR3 residues: CASSQDPASGRPGETQYF. The CDR3 nucleotides are TGCGCCAGCAGCCAAGACCCGGCTAGCGGGAGGCCAGGAGAGACCCAGTACTTC.

The V call is TRBV6-5, the J call TRBJ1-1; D unclear. V was clipped by 0 bases and J by 8 bases, with 10 bases between them. The CDR3 consists of 13 residues. The germline gives CDR1 MNHEY, CDR2 SVGAGI. The CDR3 protein is CASSYSRGTEAFF. The DNA of the CDR3 is TGTGCCAGCAGTTACTCTCGGGGAACCGAAGCTTTCTTT.

The V call is TRBV27, the J call TRBJ1-1, with D unclear. The ends were cut back, 4 bases at V and 0 bases at J, with 9 bases in the middle. Germline CDR1 reads MNHEY; CDR2 reads SMNVEV (reference sequence). This CDR3 has 14 residues. This CDR3 reads CASSSGHVNTEAFF. Here the CDR3 DNA reads TGTGCCAGCAGTTCCGGTCATGTGAACACTGAAGCTTTCTTT.

The chain employs TRBV7-6 and TRBJ2-7; TRBD1 might be the D (5 bases). The CDR3 covers 15 residues. V was pared by 0 bases and J by 5 bases, with 14 bases between. Germline loops: CDR1 SGHVS, CDR2 FNYEAQ. CDR3 protein: CASSLAWGRANEQYF. The DNA for the CDR3 is TGTGCCAGCAGCTTAGCCTGGGGCAGGGCCAACGAGCAGTACTTC.

This chain connects TRBV7-9 to TRBJ2-1, with a possible D match to TRBD2 (5 bases). This CDR3 is 13 amino acids long. Germline CDR1 SEHNR, CDR2 FQNEAQ (reference sequence). V was pared by 2 bases and J by 6 bases, with 8 bases between. The CDR3 nucleotides read TGTGCCAGCAGCTTAAACGCGGGCAATGAGCAGTTCTTC. This encodes CASSLNAGNEQFF.

The V call is TRBV5-6, the J call TRBJ2-5; the D call may be TRBD1 or TRBD2 (5 bases each). The CDR3 extends over 14 amino acids. V lost 4 bases and J lost 5, with 15 bases in between. Germline CDR1 SGHDT, CDR2 YYEEEE. CDR3 DNA sequence: TGTGCCAGCAGCAGCGACGGGGCCGGGGAGACCCAGTACTTC. The encoded protein is CASSSDGAGETQYF.

The CDR3 DNA is TGTGCCAGCAGCCAAGGGACTAGATCAGAGACCCAGTACTTC. Protein: CASSQGTRSETQYF. The V gene is TRBV3-1 (or the pseudogene TRBV3-2), the J gene TRBJ2-5; 7 positions match TRBD2. The V segment lost 1 base and the J segment 4 bases; nucleotides outside the gene matches: 3. The length of the CDR3 is 14 residues. Germline V gives CDR1 LGHDT, CDR2 YNNKEL (reference sequence).

This chain connects TRBV4-3 to TRBJ1-4; 9 nucleotides align to TRBD1. Unmatched junction bases numbered 7, after V lost 3 bases and J lost 5 bases. The CDR3 is 16 residues long. Germline assignment: CDR1 LGHNA and CDR2 YSLEER. The DNA for the CDR3 is TGCGCCAGCAGCCACATGACCGGGACAGGGAATGAAAAACTGTTTTTT. It yields the protein CASSHMTGTGNEKLFF.

On this clone: The same CDR3 arises from other DNA sequences in this sample as well. This chain uses TRBV2 with TRBJ1-1; D may be TRBD1 (5 bases). CDR3 size: 13 residues. V lost 8 bases, J lost 1 base, and 11 bases lay in between. CDR1 and CDR2 (germline): SNHLY, FYNNEI. CDR3 in DNA: TGTGCCAGCCGAACAGGCCAGAACACTGAAGCTTTCTTT. Its translation: CASRTGQNTEAFF.

The V gene is TRBV7-9, the J gene TRBJ2-5; 9 bases are a match to TRBD1. Germline V gives CDR1 SEHNR, CDR2 FQNEAQ (reference sequence). Trimming removed 11 bases from V and 7 bases from J; junction bases left unmatched: 8. CDR3 length: 12 residues. The CDR3 sequence: CAGSGTGRTQYF. In DNA, the CDR3 is TGTGCCGGGTCCGGGACAGGGAGGACCCAGTACTTC.

The genes are TRBV29-1 and TRBJ1-1; D gene uncertain. This CDR3 spans 13 amino acids. V lost 2 bases, J lost 3 bases, and 10 bases lay in between. Germline V gene data show CDR1 as SQVTM and CDR2 as ANQGSEA. This CDR3 reads CSVELPEDTEAFF. The CDR3 nucleotides read TGCAGCGTTGAACTTCCCGAGGACACTGAAGCTTTCTTT.

The rearrangement uses TRBV28 and TRBJ2-7; weak D call: TRBD2 (6 bases). From germline, CDR1 is MDHEN and CDR2 SYDVKM. V lost 5 bases to trimming and J lost 0 bases, with 8 bases between them. The CDR3 spans 13 residues. CDR3 nucleotides: TGTGCCAGCAGTCCGGGACTCTCCTACGAGCAGTACTTC. Its translation: CASSPGLSYEQYF. The full variable domain, rest sourced from reference TRBV28 and TRBJ2-7, is DVKVTQSSRYLVKRTGEKVFLECVQDMDHENMFWYRQDPGLGLRLIYFSYDVKMKEKGDIPEGYSVSREKKERFSLILESASTNQTSMYLCASSPGLSYEQYFGPGTRLTVT.

The V and J genes are TRBV5-1 and TRBJ2-7; the match to TRBD1 covers 11 bases. Germline values: CDR1 SGHRS, CDR2 YFSETQ. The CDR3 totals 15 residues. V lost 2 bases to trimming and J lost 7 bases; unmatched junction nucleotides: 8. CDR3 loop: CASSLGTGGIGEQYF. The CDR3 bases are TGCGCCAGCAGCTTAGGGACAGGGGGTATTGGGGAGCAGTACTTC. The variable domain in full, completed from reference TRBV5-1 and TRBJ2-7, reads KAGVTQTPRYLIKTRGQQVTLSCSPISGHRSVSWYQQTPGQGLQFLFEYFSETQRNKGNFPGRFSGRQFSNSRSEMNVSTLELGDSALYLCASSLGTGGIGEQYFGPGTRLTVT.

The rearrangement joins TRBV10-3 to TRBJ1-5; 10 bases align to TRBD1. The germline CDR1 and CDR2 sequences are ENHRY and SYGVKD. CDR3 size: 15 residues. V trimming: 3 bases; J trimming: 6 bases; junction bases outside the gene matches: 5. The CDR3 spells CAISDGQGGGQPQHF. The CDR3 DNA reads TGTGCCATCAGTGACGGACAGGGGGGAGGTCAGCCCCAGCATTTT.